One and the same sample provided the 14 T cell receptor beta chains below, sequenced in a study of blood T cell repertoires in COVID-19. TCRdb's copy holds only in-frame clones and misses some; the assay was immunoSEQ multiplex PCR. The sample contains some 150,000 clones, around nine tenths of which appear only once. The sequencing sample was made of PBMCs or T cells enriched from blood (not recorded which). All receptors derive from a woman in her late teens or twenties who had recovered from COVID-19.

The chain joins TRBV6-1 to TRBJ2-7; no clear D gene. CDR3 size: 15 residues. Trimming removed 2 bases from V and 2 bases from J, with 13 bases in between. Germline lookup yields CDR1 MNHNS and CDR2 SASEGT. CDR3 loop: CASSEFGGTPYEQYF. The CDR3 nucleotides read TGTGCCAGCAGTGAATTCGGCGGCACCCCCTACGAGCAGTACTTC.

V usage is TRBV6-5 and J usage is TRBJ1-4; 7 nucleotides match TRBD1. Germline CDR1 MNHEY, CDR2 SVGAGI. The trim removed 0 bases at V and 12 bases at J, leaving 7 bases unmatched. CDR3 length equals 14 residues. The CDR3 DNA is TGTGCCAGCAGTTACTCAGAGACAGGGTTACAACTGTTTTTT. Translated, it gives CASSYSETGLQLFF.

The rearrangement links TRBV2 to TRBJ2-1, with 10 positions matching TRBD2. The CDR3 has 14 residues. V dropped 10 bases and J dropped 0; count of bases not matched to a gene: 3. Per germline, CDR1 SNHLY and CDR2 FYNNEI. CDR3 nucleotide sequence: TGTGCCATAGGGACTAGCGACTCCTACAATGAGCAGTTCTTC. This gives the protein CAIGTSDSYNEQFF.

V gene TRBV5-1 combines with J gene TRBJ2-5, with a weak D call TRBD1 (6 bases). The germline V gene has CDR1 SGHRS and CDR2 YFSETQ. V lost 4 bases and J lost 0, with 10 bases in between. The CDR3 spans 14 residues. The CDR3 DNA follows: TGCGCCAGCAGCGGTACAGGGTACCAAGAGACCCAGTACTTC. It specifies CASSGTGYQETQYF.

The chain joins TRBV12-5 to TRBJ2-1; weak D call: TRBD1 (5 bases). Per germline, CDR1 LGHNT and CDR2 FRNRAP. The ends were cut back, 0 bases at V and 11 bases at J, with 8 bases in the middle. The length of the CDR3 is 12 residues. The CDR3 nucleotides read TGTGCTAGTGGTTTGGTAAGGGGCCAGCAGTTCTTC. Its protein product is CASGLVRGQQFF.

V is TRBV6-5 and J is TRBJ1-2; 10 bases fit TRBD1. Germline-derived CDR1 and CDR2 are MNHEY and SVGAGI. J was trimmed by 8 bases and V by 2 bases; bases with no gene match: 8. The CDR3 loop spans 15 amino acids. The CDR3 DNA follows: TGTGCCAGCAGTTACGCCCAAGGGACAGGGGACGGCTACACCTTC. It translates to CASSYAQGTGDGYTF.

This chain's CDR3 is CASSWGGPNQPQHF. DNA for the CDR3: TGTGCCAGCAGCTGGGGGGGCCCGAATCAGCCCCAGCATTTT. This rearrangement joins TRBV7-9 to TRBJ1-5, with D perhaps TRBD1 (6 bases). Trimming cost V 4 bases and J 4 bases, with 11 bases left between them. This CDR3 has 14 residues. Germline CDR1 SEHNR, CDR2 FQNEAQ (reference sequence). The whole variable domain, filled in from reference TRBV7-9 and TRBJ1-5, reads DTGVSQNPRHKITKRGQNVTFRCDPISEHNRLYWYRQTLGQGPEFLTYFQNEAQLEKSRLLSDRFSAERPKGSFSTLEIQRTEQGDSAMYLCASSWGGPNQPQHFGDGTRLSIL.

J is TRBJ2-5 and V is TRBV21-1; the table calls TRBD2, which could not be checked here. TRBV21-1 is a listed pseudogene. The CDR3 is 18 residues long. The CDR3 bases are TGTGCCAGCAGCACTTTATTAGGGCTAGCGGTAATACAAGAGACCCAGTACTTC. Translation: CASSTLLGLAVIQETQYF.

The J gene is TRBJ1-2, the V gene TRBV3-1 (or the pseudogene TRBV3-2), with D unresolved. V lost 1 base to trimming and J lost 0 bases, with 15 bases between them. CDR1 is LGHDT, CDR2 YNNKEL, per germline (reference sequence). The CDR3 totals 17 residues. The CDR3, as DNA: TGTGCCAGCAGCCAAGTAACGAGGACGGGAGCTAACTATGGCTACACCTTC. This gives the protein CASSQVTRTGANYGYTF.

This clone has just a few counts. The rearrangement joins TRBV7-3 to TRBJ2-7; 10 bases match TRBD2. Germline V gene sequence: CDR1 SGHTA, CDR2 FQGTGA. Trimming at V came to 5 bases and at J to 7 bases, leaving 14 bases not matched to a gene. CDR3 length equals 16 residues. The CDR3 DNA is TGTGCCAGCAGCCCCCTAGGGCTAGCGGGAGTGGGGGAGCAGTACTTC. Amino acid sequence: CASSPLGLAGVGEQYF.

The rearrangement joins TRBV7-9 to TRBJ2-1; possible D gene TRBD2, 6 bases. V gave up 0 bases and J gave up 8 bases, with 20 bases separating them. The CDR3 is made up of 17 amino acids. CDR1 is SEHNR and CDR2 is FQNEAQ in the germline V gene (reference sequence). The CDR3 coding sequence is TGTGCCAGCAGCTTAGCGGTGGGGGGTCCCTTGGCCCATGAGCAGTTCTTC. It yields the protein CASSLAVGGPLAHEQFF.

The CDR3 DNA sequence: TGCAGCGTTGCACGACTCATACGGTCGGATACGCAGTATTTT. Protein: CSVARLIRSDTQYF. The J gene is TRBJ2-3, the V gene TRBV29-1; D ambiguous. CDR1 and CDR2 from the germline V gene are SQVTM and ANQGSEA. The V end was cut by 4 bases, the J end by 6 bases, with 17 bases between. The CDR3 length is 14 residues.

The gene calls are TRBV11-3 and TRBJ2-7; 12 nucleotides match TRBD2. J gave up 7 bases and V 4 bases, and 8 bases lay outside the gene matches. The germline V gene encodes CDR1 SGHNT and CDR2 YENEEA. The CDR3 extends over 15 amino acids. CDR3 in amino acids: CASSSRLAGVEEQYF. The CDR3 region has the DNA TGTGCCAGCAGCTCCCGACTAGCGGGAGTGGAAGAGCAGTACTTC.

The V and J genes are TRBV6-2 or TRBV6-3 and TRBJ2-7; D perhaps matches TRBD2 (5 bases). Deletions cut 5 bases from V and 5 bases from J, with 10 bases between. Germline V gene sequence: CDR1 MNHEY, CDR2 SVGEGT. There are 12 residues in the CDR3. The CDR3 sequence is CASSPPGNEQYF. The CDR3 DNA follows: TGTGCCAGCAGTCCCCCCGGGAACGAGCAGTACTTC.